This record covers a single T cell receptor beta chain. This clone appeared a few times. This receptor's antigen is unknown. No per-base quality is available; no much larger clone lies one base away. Other DNA sequences in this sample translate to the same CDR3. Healthy HIV-negative adults with no recently reported acute infections or vaccinations were included as donors. All donors were Caucasian adults living in Nashville, Tennessee, USA. CD4+ T cells were enriched by magnetic negative selection, after which naive cells were positively selected on CD45RA and the negative fraction was taken as the memory subset. Blood was collected by leukapheresis, and PBMCs were isolated by Ficoll-Histopaque density gradient centrifugation and then cryopreserved in liquid nitrogen vapor phase. Analytical flow cytometry was used to check the purity and quantity of each magnetically sorted T cell population. Each sorted fraction had its genomic DNA isolated and then quantified by UV absorbance on a Nanodrop 2000c.

These data come from a study of shared clonotypes between healthy human individuals (TCRdb year 2020). A note on the overall study: The cohort included three men and a couple of women between 18 and 49 years of age. Each donor's leukapheresis produced roughly between about 0.8 and 8.9 billion PBMCs. For each donor, CD4 naive and CD4 memory were each run on three plates, CD8 naive on two plates, and CD8 memory on one plate. To increase sequencing depth and limit assay-specific biases, TCR repertoire library preparation and sequencing were carried out by different laboratories using diverse techniques. Blood TCR repertoires of five healthy adults were deeply sequenced to estimate repertoire size and the extent of clonotype sharing between individuals.

TCR CDR3 regions were amplified from genomic DNA by multiplex PCR using the deep immunoSEQ assay. Extracted genomic DNA from each cell subset was spread evenly across all wells of several immunoSEQ 96-well plates, with each plate serving as a replicate. For sorted subsets, around 200 ng genomic DNA, equal to about 30,000 T cell genomes, was loaded into each replicate PCR. Purified libraries were measured with a Qubit 3.0 fluorometer, size-checked on a Bioanalyzer 2100, and measured again with the KAPA Library Quantification kit. Every immunoSEQ 96-well plate was sequenced on a dedicated single-read 150-cycle Illumina NextSeq 550 flow cell. The original pipeline was this. Because the immunoSEQ output held only junctional sequences and lacked quality scores, the filtering could not match the filtering applied to full-length reads. To assign V/J genes and CDR3, sequences were annotated against IMGT germline references using PyIR, a Python wrapper for IgBLAST v1.9. Reads with weak V/J assignments (E-value above 1e-6), missing CDR3, stop codons, out-of-frame junctions, or ambiguous translated residues were removed. V3J clonotypes were defined by identical inferred V gene, J gene, and CDR3 amino acid sequence. Percentage overlap between repertoires was calculated by dividing the number of shared unique clonotypes by the size of the smaller repertoire. Richness of each repertoire was evaluated using RTK rarefaction, the Chao1 estimator, and Recon v2.1 estimates of unobserved clonotypes. OLGA was used to compute generation probabilities for all TCRbeta clonotypes that the gDNA method yielded from a handful of donors. The table comes from immuneACCESS by way of TCRdb, which keeps in-frame sequences with V and J called. Part of the clones is missing from these tables; in studies checked, under half for an unresolved V gene and the rest for unknown reasons. Clone size and the V and J calls come from that table; the DNA yielded D and trimming. This sample has about 1.5 million clones in its table, and approximately 97% of those were observed once. Over 1% of the sample belongs to the ten largest clones.

Trimming removed 4 bases from V and 2 bases from J, leaving 1 base between the germline ends. CDR1 SGHNT and CDR2 YENEEA were looked up in the germline V gene. Inclusive of the bounding cysteine and phenylalanine, the CDR3 is 11 residues long. The only DNA kept is the CDR3, 33 bases in frame from the first base. The investigation overall reported the following: Sharing across four donors was observed for approximately 5% of naive CD4, about 4% of naive CD8, 2% to 2.5% of memory CD4, and around 0.44% of memory CD8 clonotypes. Because the study included only a small number of donors, the genetic and exposure-history diversity represented was limited. Incomplete sequencing was indicated by rarefaction of sorted-subset datasets, despite the large sequencing depth. Based on pairwise subsampling, the degree of clonotype sharing among donors was expected to be affected by sequencing depth. Only blood was sampled, and tissue TCR repertoires likely differ from those in blood. Clonotypes shared by all four sorted-subset donors showed higher generation probabilities than non-shared clonotypes. Estimated clonotype richness was generally larger for naive than for memory subsets.

The chain is assembled from TRBV11-3 and TRBJ2-3, with no D gene named confidently. Sequencing was performed on naive CD4+ T cells sorted from blood. This specimen's cell subset or site label, per the study, means: CD45RA+ positively selected. This receptor was taken from a man aged 25-45 years in good health. CDR3 sequence: CASSSTDTQYF. At the DNA level, the sequence is TGTGCCAGCAGCTCCACAGATACGCAGTATTTT.